This record looks at one T cell receptor (beta chain) sequence and its context. Its specificity is unknown. This record belongs to a study of shared clonotypes between healthy human individuals. Study results and limitations: Generally, naive subsets (rather than memory subsets) showed larger estimated richness.

Trimming left V 5 bases short and J 0 bases short, with 14 bases between. The CDR3 totals 16 residues. The V gene's germline CDR1 is LNHDA and CDR2 SQIVND (reference sequence). Profiled with immunoSEQ multiplex PCR; TCRdb holds only in-frame clones, not every one. Of some 1,100,000 clones listed, approximately 80% are singletons. The gene calls are TRBV19 and TRBJ2-1; D is possibly TRBD1 (6 bases). The receptor was derived from a man between 18 and 35 years old in good health. Some clones in this sample may be carry-over from other donors' samples. Sequencing was done on a sample of memory CD4+ T cells from PBMCs. Subset of the sample: CD45RA-negative fraction. CDR3 in DNA: TGTGCCAGTAGTCCCGGGACACCAAACTCCTACAATGAGCAGTTCTTC. It codes for CASSPGTPNSYNEQFF.